This T cell receptor beta chain was identified in a study of OX40 agonist ivuxolimab in advanced cancers. In the study overall: Dose-escalation subjects each had hepatocellular carcinoma, melanoma, renal cell or head and neck cancer. With a range of roughly 23 to 85, age averaged roughly 60 years, and around 80% were male. Notes on the study in general: Partial responders at 0.1-3.0 mg/kg had among the lowest clonal expansion.

Blood specimens came from baseline, cycle 4 day 1, and cycle 7 day 1. Data came from immunoSEQ multiplex PCR; TCRdb stores just in-frame clones and leaves some out. The profile covers about 79,000 clones, with about 88% appearing a single time and about 4% taken by the ten largest. This clone showed up just once. Its antigen remains unknown. Looked up from germline, CDR1 is KGHSH and CDR2 is LQKENI. Trimming cost V 5 bases and J 3 bases; bases outside gene matches: 5. This CDR3 contains 14 residues. The V call is TRBV18, the J call TRBJ2-7, with TRBD1 matching 9 bases. The TCR originated in an adult with an advanced solid tumor such as melanoma, head and neck, liver or kidney cancer. Sample: CD4+ or CD8+ T cells sorted from blood, taken in a trial of the OX40 agonist ivuxolimab. DNA of the CDR3: TGTGCCAGCTCAGCTGGGACAGGGAACTACGAGCAGTACTTC. Its protein is CASSAGTGNYEQYF.